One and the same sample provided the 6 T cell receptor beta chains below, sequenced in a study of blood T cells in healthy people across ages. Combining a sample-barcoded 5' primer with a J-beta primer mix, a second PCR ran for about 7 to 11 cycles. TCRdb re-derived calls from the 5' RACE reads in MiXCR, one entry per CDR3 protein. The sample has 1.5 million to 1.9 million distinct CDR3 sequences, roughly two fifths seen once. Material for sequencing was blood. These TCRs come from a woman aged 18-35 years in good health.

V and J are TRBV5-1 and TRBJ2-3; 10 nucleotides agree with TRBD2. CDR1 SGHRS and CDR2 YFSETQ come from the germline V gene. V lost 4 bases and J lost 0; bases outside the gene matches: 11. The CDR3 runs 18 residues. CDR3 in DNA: TGCGCCAGCAGCGGCGGTAGGAGCGGGGGGGATAGCACAGATACGCAGTATTTT. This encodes CASSGGRSGGDSTDTQYF.

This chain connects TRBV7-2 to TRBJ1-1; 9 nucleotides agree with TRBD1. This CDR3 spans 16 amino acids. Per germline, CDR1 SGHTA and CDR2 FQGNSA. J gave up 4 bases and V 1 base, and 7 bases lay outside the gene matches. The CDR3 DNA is TGTGCCAGCAGCTTAGACGGGACAGGGTTAACCACTGAAGCTTTCTTT. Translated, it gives CASSLDGTGLTTEAFF.

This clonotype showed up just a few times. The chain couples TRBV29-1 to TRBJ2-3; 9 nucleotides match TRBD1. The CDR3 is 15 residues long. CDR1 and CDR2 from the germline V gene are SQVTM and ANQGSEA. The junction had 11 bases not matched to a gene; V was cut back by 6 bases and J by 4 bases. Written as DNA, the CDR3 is TGCAGCGTCGGGGTCCGGGACAGGGCGCCAGATACGCAGTATTTT. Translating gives CSVGVRDRAPDTQYF.

The CDR3 DNA reads as TGCAGTGCTAGATTGTTGGGGACACTCAATCAGCCCCAGCATTTT. It encodes CSARLLGTLNQPQHF. The chain uses TRBV20-1 and TRBJ1-5; D is possibly TRBD1 (6 bases). V was pared by 2 bases and J by 3 bases, with 14 bases between. CDR3 length: 15 residues. Per germline, CDR1 DFQATT and CDR2 SNEGSKA (reference sequence).

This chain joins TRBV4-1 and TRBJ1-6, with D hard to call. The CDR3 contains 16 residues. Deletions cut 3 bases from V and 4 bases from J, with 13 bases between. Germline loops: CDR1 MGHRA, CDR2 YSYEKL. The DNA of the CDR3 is TGCGCCAGCAGCCAGGGTTTGACGGGGTATAATTCACCCCTCCACTTT. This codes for CASSQGLTGYNSPLHF.

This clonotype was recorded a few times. The CDR3 spells CASSEGSNQPQHF. Written as DNA, the CDR3 is TGTGCCAGCAGCGAGGGGAGCAATCAGCCCCAGCATTTT. The chain uses TRBV9 and TRBJ1-5, with D possibly matching TRBD1 (5 bases). The CDR3 is made up of 13 amino acids. V shed 3 bases and J shed 1 base, with 5 bases lying between them. The germline V gene encodes CDR1 SGDLS and CDR2 YYNGEE. Combining the CDR3 with reference TRBV9 and TRBJ1-5 gives the whole variable domain DSGVTQTPKHLITATGQRVTLRCSPRSGDLSVYWYQQSLDQGLQFLIQYYNGEERAKGNILERFSAQQFPDLHSELNLSSLELGDSALYFCASSEGSNQPQHFGDGTRLSIL.